This T cell receptor (beta chain) was sequenced during a study of shared clonotypes between healthy human individuals. With 3 bases removed from V and 7 bases from J, the gap between germline ends came to 9 bases. CDR3 length: 11 amino acids. CDR1 is DFQATT and CDR2 is SNEGSKA in the germline V gene (reference sequence). Replicate PCRs from sorted subsets contained about 0.2 ug DNA, which is around 29,000 T cell genomes. Here immunoSEQ multiplex PCR was the method, and the copy in TCRdb shows in-frame clones only, minus some. The sample yields millions of clones, approximately 95% seen once. Whole-study findings and limits: A few donors held about 5% of naive CD4 clonotypes in common. The study drew on few donors, limiting represented genetic and exposure-history diversity.

A note on this clone: Its antigen is unidentified.

As defined, naive CD8 cells were CD45RO-negative and positively selected for CCR7, with terminally differentiated effector memory CD45RA+ cells excluded. HIV-negative, healthy adults without recent acute infections or vaccinations were the donors. The clonotype comes from a young man in good health. The sequenced material came from naive CD8+ T cells sorted from blood. The chain has TRBV20-1 and TRBJ1-1; perhaps TRBD1 as D (6 bases). The CDR3 reads CSASRTDEAFF. The CDR3 nucleotides read TGCAGTGCTAGCAGGACAGATGAAGCTTTCTTT.